A selection of T cell receptor beta chains follows, all from one sample in a study of cytomegalovirus exposure and HLA in healthy donors. Sequencing was performed with immunoSEQ multiplex PCR; in TCRdb, only in-frame clones are kept and a portion is missing. Of fewer than 200,000 clones in the sample, 80% were seen once. Sequenced sample: PBMCs. The source is a human donor in good health. Both conserved end residues are part of each CDR3. The D gene is left open where the match is weak. Size is omitted from some rows. Given values are once, few, many or a class for expanded clones.

j_gene	d_gene	abundance	v_gene	CDR3nt	CDR3aa
TRBJ2-7	TRBD2	once	TRBV7-2	TGTGCCAGCAGCTTCGGGGGGGTCAGATCCTACGAGCAGTACTTC	CASSFGGVRSYEQYF
TRBJ1-2	-	-	TRBV4-3	TGCGCCAGCAGCCAACAGGGTTTTGGCTACACCTTC	CASSQQGFGYTF
TRBJ1-2	-	-	TRBV4-3	TGCGCCAGCAGCCAAAGGGCCGGGGGTCCCTATGGCTACACCTTC	CASSQRAGGPYGYTF
TRBJ1-4	TRBD1	-	TRBV11-2	TGTGCCAGCAGCTTAGGCGGACAGGGCGGCGGGGGCCATGAAAAACTGTTTTTT	CASSLGGQGGGGHEKLFF
TRBJ2-7	TRBD1	-	TRBV7-8	TGTGCCAGCAGCTTAGCCGACAGGGGGAGCGAGCAGTACTTC	CASSLADRGSEQYF
TRBJ2-5	TRBD2	-	TRBV29-1	TGCAGCGCCCCTAGCGGGGGGACCCAAGAGACCCAGTACTTC	CSAPSGGTQETQYF
TRBJ1-2	-	-	TRBV7-9	TGTGCCAGCAGCTACGGACAGAATAACTATGGCTACACCTTC	CASSYGQNNYGYTF
TRBJ2-1	-	-	TRBV19	TGTGCCAGTAGTATCAGTCTAGCGCGGGAGCAGTTCTTC	CASSISLAREQFF
TRBJ1-1	TRBD1	-	TRBV4-3	TGCGCCAGCAGCCAAGTAGTGGGACAGGGGGGAACTGAAGCTTTCTTT	CASSQVVGQGGTEAFF
TRBJ2-5	TRBD1	-	TRBV29-1	TGCAGCGTTGAAGAAGGAGCGCGGACAGGGGGTCGGCAAGAGACCCAGTACTTC	CSVEEGARTGGRQETQYF
TRBJ2-1	-	-	TRBV5-8	TGTGCCAGCAGCCACGAGCGACCATTATACAATGAGCAGTTCTTC	CASSHERPLYNEQFF
TRBJ2-1	TRBD1	few	TRBV4-3	TGCGCCAGCGGACTGGACAGGGAATCACATGAGCAGTTCTTC	CASGLDRESHEQFF
TRBJ1-1	TRBD1	once	TRBV5-1	TGCGCCAGCAGTTGGGACAGGGGGGGAGAGATGAACACTGAAGCTTTCTTT	CASSWDRGGEMNTEAFF
TRBJ2-1	TRBD2	-	TRBV7-2	TGTGCCAGCAGCCGACAGGGTGGACTAGCGGGGGGGAAATACAATGAGCAGTTCTTC	CASSRQGGLAGGKYNEQFF
TRBJ2-3	TRBD2	-	TRBV6-5	TGTGCCAGCAGTTACTCTGCGGGGGGCACAGATACGCAGTATTTT	CASSYSAGGTDTQYF
TRBJ1-1	-	-	TRBV2	TGTGCCAGCAGTGAGGGTCAGGGCCGCACTGAAGCTTTCTTT	CASSEGQGRTEAFF